Each of the 22 T cell receptor beta chains below was sequenced from the same sample in a study of T cells expressing NK-cell markers. TCRdb derives one entry per CDR3 protein from the 5' RACE reads, leaving out DNA. In total, the table holds a few hundred thousand distinct CDR3 sequences. Sample: blood T cells: a sorted CD56 or NKG2C T cell subset, CD4+ or CD8+ T cells, or bulk PBMC T cells (not recorded which). Every receptor here comes from a man younger than 30 in good health.

This chain links TRBV6-1 with TRBJ2-1; TCRdb designates TRBD1, a call that cannot be tested without DNA. CDR3 length: 14 residues. Germline V CDR1 and CDR2: MNHNS, SASEGT. CDR3 region: CASRMYRGRDEQFF.

The V call is TRBV20-1, the J call TRBJ1-5. The CDR3 length is 14 residues. Germline V CDR1 and CDR2: DFQATT, SNEGSKA (reference sequence). This CDR3 is CSATSDNSNQPQHF.

This chain uses TRBV20-1 with TRBJ2-5; TCRdb's D gene call, TRBD2, goes unchecked for lack of DNA. This CDR3 contains 15 residues. Germline V gives CDR1 DFQATT, CDR2 SNEGSKA (reference sequence). CDR3 protein: CSARGRDYRKETQYF.

This rearrangement joins TRBV20-1 to TRBJ2-5; the TCRdb D gene call, TRBD2, has no DNA to confirm it. Germline CDR1 reads DFQATT; CDR2 reads SNEGSKA (reference sequence). The CDR3 is 16 amino acids. The CDR3 protein is CSARDRSGRVQETQYF.

V gene TRBV18 combines with J gene TRBJ2-7; the TCRdb call, TRBD1, lacks DNA for checking. Germline loops: CDR1 KGHSH, CDR2 LQKENI. The length of the CDR3 is 13 residues. The CDR3 is CASSTDRGGEQYF.

This chain links TRBV10-3 with TRBJ2-1; the TCRdb call, TRBD2, lacks DNA for checking. Germline CDR1 reads ENHRY; CDR2 reads SYGVKD. This CDR3 is built from 17 residues. The CDR3 sequence: CAISGPSGGSSYNEQFF.

This chain links TRBV7-8 with TRBJ2-7; TCRdb returns TRBD1, unconfirmable since there is no DNA. The CDR3 contains 15 residues. CDR1 SGHVS and CDR2 FQNEAQ come from the germline V gene. The CDR3 reads CASSFVGAGDYEQYF. Using reference TRBV7-8 and TRBJ2-7 for the parts outside the CDR3, the full variable domain is GAGVSQSPRYKVAKRGQDVALRCDPISGHVSLFWYQQALGQGPEFLTYFQNEAQLDKSGLPSDRFFAERPEGSVSTLKIQRTQQEDSAVYLCASSFVGAGDYEQYFGPGTRLTVT.

V usage is TRBV12-3 or TRBV12-4 and J usage is TRBJ1-1. The CDR3 is 12 amino acids. CDR3: CASSKGLDEAFF.

The chain couples TRBV12-5 to TRBJ2-5. The CDR3 sequence is 13 residues long. Germline V CDR1 and CDR2: LGHNT, FRNRAP. CDR3: CASGLRGGETQYF.

The chain recombines TRBV7-2 with TRBJ2-1; without DNA, the TCRdb call of TRBD2 cannot be checked. Germline CDR1 and CDR2: SGHTA and FQGNSA. This CDR3 is built from 17 residues. CDR3 region: CASSSPTSGGSYNEQFF.

V gene TRBV20-1 combines with J gene TRBJ2-1; TCRdb indicates TRBD1, and absent DNA this call remains unverified. Germline V CDR1 and CDR2: DFQATT, SNEGSKA (reference sequence). The length of the CDR3 is 14 residues. This CDR3 is CSANRDNGRDEQFF.

The rearrangement joins TRBV5-1 to TRBJ2-1. CDR1 is SGHRS, CDR2 YFSETQ, per germline. The CDR3 contains 14 residues. CDR3 region: CASSFGNIGDEQFF.

The genes are TRBV7-8 and TRBJ2-7; lacking DNA, the TRBD1 call made by TCRdb goes unchecked. CDR1 is SGHVS, CDR2 FQNEAQ, per germline. The CDR3 has 14 residues. The CDR3 reads CASSLGQGASEQYF.

V usage is TRBV20-1 and J usage is TRBJ2-1; TCRdb gives TRBD2 as the D gene, but with no DNA this cannot be confirmed. The CDR3 is 16 residues long. The germline V gene encodes CDR1 DFQATT and CDR2 SNEGSKA (reference sequence). CDR3 sequence: CSALTSGTGSYNEQFF.

The chain combines TRBV20-1 with TRBJ2-3; there is no DNA to check the TCRdb D call of TRBD2. CDR1 DFQATT and CDR2 SNEGSKA come from the germline V gene (reference sequence). The CDR3 length is 15 residues. CDR3 loop: CSAETSGRATDTQYF.

CDR3 region: CATGRGYEQYF. The rearrangement links TRBV27 to TRBJ2-7; the TCRdb call, TRBD1, lacks DNA for checking. Germline V gene sequence: CDR1 MNHEY, CDR2 SMNVEV (reference sequence). This CDR3 has 11 residues.

The V call is TRBV11-2, the J call TRBJ2-1; TCRdb's D call, TRBD2, is unchecked because there is no DNA. The CDR3 runs to 13 residues. CDR1 SGHAT and CDR2 FQNNGV come from the germline V gene. The CDR3 here is CASSLETRGEQFF.

The chain has TRBV15 and TRBJ1-5; TCRdb's assignment of TRBD1 cannot be checked, as there is no DNA. CDR1 LNHNV and CDR2 YYDKDF come from the germline V gene (reference sequence). CDR3 length equals 15 residues. The CDR3 here is CATNSGPGGNQPQHF.

The chain links TRBV4-2 to TRBJ2-2; TCRdb reports TRBD2, a call that lacks DNA to check it against. Per germline, CDR1 LGHNA and CDR2 YNFKEQ. The CDR3 spans 16 residues. CDR3 amino acids: CASSSYSGLNTGELFF.

The J gene is TRBJ1-1, the V gene TRBV20-1; TCRdb gives TRBD1 as the D gene, but with no DNA this cannot be confirmed. The CDR3 consists of 12 residues. Germline V gene lookup returns CDR1 DFQATT and CDR2 SNEGSKA (reference sequence). The chain's CDR3 is CSASPPLTEAFF.

The V gene is TRBV20-1, the J gene TRBJ2-1. The CDR3 runs 12 residues. The germline V gene has CDR1 DFQATT and CDR2 SNEGSKA (reference sequence). CDR3 protein: CSAMFLGTEQFF.

The V gene is TRBV7-2, the J gene TRBJ2-3; there is no DNA to check the TCRdb D call of TRBD2. The CDR3 sequence is 15 residues long. Per germline, CDR1 SGHTA and CDR2 FQGNSA. The CDR3 here is CASSYRASAGDTQYF. Filled out from reference TRBV7-2 and TRBJ2-3, the complete variable domain reads GAGVSQSPSNKVTEKGKDVELRCDPISGHTALYWYRQSLGQGLEFLIYFQGNSAPDKSGLPSDRFSAERTGGSVSTLTIQRTQQEDSAVYLCASSYRASAGDTQYFGPGTRLTVL.